These 28 T cell receptor beta chains originate from one sample sequenced in a study of technical replicates of blood from a few donors. The protocol was immunoSEQ multiplex PCR, while the TCRdb copy is restricted to in-frame clones and leaves out a portion. The sample includes tens of thousands of clones, about 95% of them seen just once. Material for sequencing was PBMCs. All receptors derive from a human donor in good health. Some clones in this sample may be carry-over from other donors' samples.

CDR3 in DNA: TGTGCCAGTACTACAACAGGGGACACCATATATTTT. Encoded protein: CASTTTGDTIYF. The V gene is TRBV2, the J gene TRBJ1-3; TRBD1 matches at 7 bases. CDR1 is SNHLY, CDR2 FYNNEI, per germline. The V and J ends lost 9 bases and 8 bases, in that order; junction bases with no gene match: 7. The CDR3 contains 12 residues.

This rearrangement joins TRBV29-1 to TRBJ1-1, with D perhaps matching TRBD1 (6 bases). The CDR3 is made up of 12 amino acids. Trimming cost V 7 bases and J 1 base, with 10 bases left between them. CDR1 is SQVTM, CDR2 ANQGSEA, per germline. The CDR3 protein is CSGGQRNTEAFF. Written as DNA, the CDR3 is TGCAGCGGTGGACAGAGGAACACTGAAGCTTTCTTT.

This rearrangement joins TRBV6-5 to TRBJ1-2; 7 positions match TRBD1. The CDR3 length is 14 residues. The germline CDR1 and CDR2 sequences are MNHEY and SVGAGI. J gave up 6 bases and V 8 bases, and 12 bases lay outside the gene matches. The CDR3 sequence: CASGEQGRWHGYTF. In DNA form, the CDR3 reads TGTGCCAGCGGAGAACAGGGGAGGTGGCATGGCTACACCTTC.

The CDR3 loop reads CASSVAGTGTSYEQYF. The CDR3 DNA sequence: TGTGCCAGCAGCGTGGCCGGGACAGGGACCTCCTACGAGCAGTACTTC. The rearrangement joins TRBV9 to TRBJ2-7, with 9 bases lining up with TRBD1. Trimming cost V 2 bases and J 0 bases; bases outside gene matches: 6. The CDR3 covers 16 residues. Per germline, CDR1 SGDLS and CDR2 YYNGEE.

V usage is TRBV9 and J usage is TRBJ2-4; TRBD1 agrees at 7 bases. The germline V gene encodes CDR1 SGDLS and CDR2 YYNGEE. J gave up 7 bases and V 0 bases, and 4 bases lay outside the gene matches. This CDR3 is built from 14 residues. The CDR3: CASSVEGAGNIQYF. DNA for the CDR3: TGTGCCAGCAGCGTAGAGGGGGCTGGGAACATTCAGTACTTC.

The DNA for the CDR3 is TGTGCCAGTGGGGCTAGCGGGTTTGATACGCAGTATTTT. Encoded protein: CASGASGFDTQYF. The gene calls are TRBV19 and TRBJ2-3, with TRBD2 identical over 8 bases. The germline V gene encodes CDR1 LNHDA and CDR2 SQIVND (reference sequence). The CDR3 runs to 13 residues. V gave up 8 bases and J gave up 6 bases; unmatched junction bases: 7.

The CDR3 DNA sequence: TGTGCCAGCAGCTTAGATGAACGGCGGGTGTCCTACGAGCAGTACTTC. Amino acids: CASSLDERRVSYEQYF. The chain carries TRBV11-3 and TRBJ2-7; tentative D call: TRBD2 (5 bases). The CDR3 contains 16 residues. Germline V gives CDR1 SGHNT, CDR2 YENEEA. V shed 0 bases and J shed 1 base, with 13 bases lying between them.

The rearrangement uses TRBV2 and TRBJ1-2; D unresolved. The V end was cut by 4 bases, the J end by 1 base, with 19 bases between. CDR3 length: 17 amino acids. CDR1 SNHLY and CDR2 FYNNEI come from the germline V gene. CDR3 coding DNA: TGTGCCAGCAGTGGTAGGGCGGGGATAAGGCTTAACTATGGCTACACCTTC. Protein: CASSGRAGIRLNYGYTF.

The V and J genes are TRBV7-9 and TRBJ1-5; no clear D. This CDR3 is 14 amino acids long. Trimming pared 5 bases from V and 4 bases from J, leaving 12 bases between. Germline lookup yields CDR1 SEHNR and CDR2 FQNEAQ (reference sequence). The CDR3 protein is CASSPGFGNQPQHF. Written as DNA, the CDR3 is TGTGCCAGCAGCCCCGGGTTCGGGAATCAGCCCCAGCATTTT. Full variable domain (outside the CDR3, taken from reference TRBV7-9 and TRBJ1-5): DTGVSQNPRHKITKRGQNVTFRCDPISEHNRLYWYRQTLGQGPEFLTYFQNEAQLEKSRLLSDRFSAERPKGSFSTLEIQRTEQGDSAMYLCASSPGFGNQPQHFGDGTRLSIL.

The chain has TRBV15 and TRBJ1-5, with TRBD1 as a possible D gene (6 bases). V lost 5 bases and J lost 0, with 14 bases in between. The V gene's germline CDR1 is LNHNV and CDR2 YYDKDF (reference sequence). There are 16 residues in the CDR3. The CDR3, as DNA: TGTGCCACCAGCGGCAGGGGTCCTCTTAGCAATCAGCCCCAGCATTTT. Residues: CATSGRGPLSNQPQHF.

The chain has TRBV4-3 and TRBJ2-5, with D perhaps matching TRBD2 (6 bases). The CDR3 loop spans 15 amino acids. The germline gives CDR1 LGHNA, CDR2 YSLEER. Between the trimmed V and J ends, which lost 0 bases and 5 bases, there was a span of 13 bases. This CDR3 reads CASSQDNGGRETQYF. CDR3 coding DNA: TGCGCCAGCAGCCAAGATAACGGGGGTCGGGAGACCCAGTACTTC.

The chain employs TRBV18 and TRBJ1-2; 8 nucleotides align to TRBD1. This CDR3 contains 13 residues. With V trimmed by 6 bases and J by 3 bases, 3 bases remained unmatched. Per the germline V gene, CDR1 is KGHSH and CDR2 is LQKENI. The CDR3, as DNA: TGTGCCAGCTCCCCGGACAGGGACTATGGCTACACCTTC. Protein sequence: CASSPDRDYGYTF.

The rearrangement links TRBV6-6 to TRBJ2-5; D is uncertain. V was pared by 8 bases and J by 2 bases, with 15 bases between. The germline gives CDR1 MNHNY, CDR2 SVGAGI (reference sequence). The length of the CDR3 is 14 residues. CDR3 sequence (DNA): TGTGCCAGCGGAAACCAGGCTAATCAAGAGACCCAGTACTTC. Protein sequence: CASGNQANQETQYF.

The chain carries TRBV29-1 and TRBJ1-1, with D unresolved. The CDR3 consists of 13 residues. The V gene lost 7 bases and the J gene lost 0 bases, with 12 bases spanning the gap. CDR1 SQVTM and CDR2 ANQGSEA come from the germline V gene. The CDR3 sequence: CSGRLSMNTEAFF. DNA for the CDR3: TGCAGCGGCAGACTCTCCATGAACACTGAAGCTTTCTTT.

This sequence joins TRBV11-2 and TRBJ2-5; TRBD1 matches at 7 bases. Germline lookup yields CDR1 SGHAT and CDR2 FQNNGV. This CDR3 spans 16 amino acids. J was trimmed by 1 base and V by 1 base; bases with no gene match: 6. For the CDR3, the DNA is TGTGCCAGCAGCTTAGGGTCCCCAGGGGGCCAAGAGACCCAGTACTTC. Translation gives CASSLGSPGGQETQYF.

This chain connects TRBV7-2 to TRBJ2-1, with 9 nucleotides matching TRBD2. Looked up from germline, CDR1 is SGHTA and CDR2 is FQGNSA. This CDR3 contains 15 residues. V shed 4 bases, J shed 6 bases, and the junction held 7 bases outside the gene matches. The CDR3 DNA reads as TGTGCCAGCAGCTCCCCGGGACTAGCAAGCAATGAGCAGTTCTTC. Translating gives CASSSPGLASNEQFF.

The chain couples TRBV6-1 to TRBJ1-2; 10 bases fit TRBD1. V gave up 8 bases and J gave up 3 bases; unmatched junction bases: 9. Germline loops: CDR1 MNHNS, CDR2 SASEGT. This CDR3 has 15 amino acids. CDR3 bases: TGTGCCAGCGGAGGGACAGGGGAGACGGACTATGGCTACACCTTC. Its translation: CASGGTGETDYGYTF.

The V and J genes are TRBV4-1 and TRBJ2-3; 7 positions agree with TRBD2. Germline V gene data show CDR1 as MGHRA and CDR2 as YSYEKL. The length of the CDR3 is 14 residues. V lost 4 bases, J lost 3 bases, and 4 bases stayed unmatched. CDR3 in DNA: TGCGCCAGCAGCCCCTTCGGGGGGACAGATACGCAGTATTTT. Its translation is CASSPFGGTDTQYF.

The chain couples TRBV6-1 to TRBJ1-6; D possibly corresponds to TRBD1 (5 bases). The CDR3 spans 14 residues. Germline assignment: CDR1 MNHNS and CDR2 SASEGT. Deletions cut 5 bases from V and 9 bases from J, with 14 bases between. CDR3 bases: TGTGCCAGCAGTATCCTTAGCGGGGGTTCACCCCTCCACTTT. Translation gives CASSILSGGSPLHF.

The chain links TRBV6-5 to TRBJ2-3; D is possibly TRBD2 (6 bases). Germline assignment: CDR1 MNHEY and CDR2 SVGAGI. The CDR3 is 15 amino acids. V was shortened by 0 bases and J by 8 bases, with 15 bases between the two germline ends. The DNA for the CDR3 is TGTGCCAGCAGTTACTCGTGGGGGGTGGAAGGTACGCAGTATTTT. Protein: CASSYSWGVEGTQYF.

The chain joins TRBV7-9 to TRBJ2-7, with a weak D call TRBD2 (5 bases). Germline-derived CDR1 and CDR2 are SEHNR and FQNEAQ (reference sequence). This CDR3 has 15 amino acids. Trimming stripped 0 bases from V and 2 bases from J, with 11 bases between. Here the CDR3 DNA reads TGTGCCAGCAGCTTAGCCGATGGGAGAACCTACGAGCAGTACTTC. It is translated as CASSLADGRTYEQYF.

V gene TRBV9 combines with J gene TRBJ2-6; possible D gene TRBD1, 6 bases. The V gene lost 4 bases and the J gene lost 0 bases, with 14 bases spanning the gap. The CDR3 runs to 17 residues. Germline V gene data show CDR1 as SGDLS and CDR2 as YYNGEE. As DNA, the CDR3 is TGTGCCAGCAGCCCCCCCAGGGGAAGCTCTGGGGCCAACGTCCTGACTTTC. Its protein product is CASSPPRGSSGANVLTF. Full variable domain (remainder filled in from reference TRBV9 and TRBJ2-6): DSGVTQTPKHLITATGQRVTLRCSPRSGDLSVYWYQQSLDQGLQFLIQYYNGEERAKGNILERFSAQQFPDLHSELNLSSLELGDSALYFCASSPPRGSSGANVLTFGAGSRLTVL.

The J gene is TRBJ2-1, the V gene TRBV6-4; 13 bases fit TRBD2. The length of the CDR3 is 18 residues. From germline, CDR1 is MRHNA and CDR2 SNTAGT. J was trimmed by 0 bases and V by 6 bases; bases with no gene match: 8. The CDR3 DNA sequence: TGTGCCAGCAGCCCGACTAGCGGGAGGCCCAGCTCCTACAATGAGCAGTTCTTC. Translated, it gives CASSPTSGRPSSYNEQFF.

In its sample, this clone was seen many times. The V and J genes are TRBV15 and TRBJ2-7, with TRBD2 matching 9 bases. Germline V gene sequence: CDR1 LNHNV, CDR2 YYDKDF (reference sequence). Trimming removed 2 bases from V and 6 bases from J; junction bases left unmatched: 14. CDR3 size: 17 residues. The CDR3 spells CATSRRVGREGPAEQYF. In DNA, the CDR3 is TGTGCCACCAGCAGAAGAGTTGGGCGGGAGGGCCCCGCCGAGCAGTACTTC.

V and J are TRBV4-1 and TRBJ2-7, with 7 nucleotides matching TRBD2. J gave up 6 bases and V 4 bases, and 6 bases lay outside the gene matches. CDR1 is MGHRA and CDR2 is YSYEKL in the germline V gene. This CDR3 has 13 residues. CDR3 region: CASSPAGVGEQYF. Here the CDR3 DNA reads TGCGCCAGCAGCCCGGCGGGGGTAGGCGAGCAGTACTTC.

The chain carries TRBV4-2 and TRBJ2-7, with unresolved D. This CDR3 has 14 amino acids. V was pared by 0 bases and J by 2 bases, with 8 bases between. CDR1 and CDR2 from the germline V gene are LGHNA and YNFKEQ. The CDR3 sequence: CASSQDTETYEQYF. CDR3 DNA sequence: TGTGCCAGCAGCCAAGACACGGAGACCTACGAGCAGTACTTC.

This clone occurred once. The gene calls are TRBV6-1 and TRBJ1-1; 7 positions match TRBD1. With 5 bases clipped from V and 6 bases from J, the junction kept 9 bases outside the gene matches. Germline V gene sequence: CDR1 MNHNS, CDR2 SASEGT. CDR3 length: 14 amino acids. CDR3 DNA: TGTGCCAGCAGTAGCCGCAGGGGGTCGGCTGAAGCTTTCTTT. It specifies CASSSRRGSAEAFF.

The chain is built from TRBV9 and TRBJ2-3, with D uncertain. V was cut by 3 bases and J by 4 bases, with 6 bases left in between. The CDR3 spans 12 residues. The germline V gene encodes CDR1 SGDLS and CDR2 YYNGEE. CDR3 sequence: CASSDGADTQYF. In DNA form, the CDR3 reads TGTGCCAGCAGCGACGGAGCAGATACGCAGTATTTT.